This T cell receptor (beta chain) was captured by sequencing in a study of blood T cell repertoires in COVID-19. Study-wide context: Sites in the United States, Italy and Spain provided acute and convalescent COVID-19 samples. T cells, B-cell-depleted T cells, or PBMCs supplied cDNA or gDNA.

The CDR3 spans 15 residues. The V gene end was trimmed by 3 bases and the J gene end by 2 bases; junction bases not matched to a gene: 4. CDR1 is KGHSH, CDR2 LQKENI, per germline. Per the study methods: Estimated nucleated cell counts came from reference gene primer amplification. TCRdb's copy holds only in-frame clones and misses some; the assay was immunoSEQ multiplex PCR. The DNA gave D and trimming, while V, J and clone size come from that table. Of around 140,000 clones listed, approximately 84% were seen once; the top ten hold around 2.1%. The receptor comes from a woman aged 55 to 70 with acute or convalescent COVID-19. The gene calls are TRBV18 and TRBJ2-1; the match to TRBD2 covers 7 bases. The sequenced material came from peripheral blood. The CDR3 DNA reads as TGTGCCAGCTCACCGTCGGGAGGCACCTACAATGAGCAGTTCTTC. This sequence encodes CASSPSGGTYNEQFF.